This entry lists 16 T cell receptor beta chains sequenced from one sample in a study of blood T cells in healthy people across ages. Together with a sample-barcoded 5' primer, a J-beta primer mix was included in a second PCR lasting about 6 to 11 cycles. TCRdb recomputed calls from the 5' RACE reads with MiXCR, one row per CDR3 protein. The data show 1.6 million or so distinct CDR3 sequences, around 36% seen once. The sequenced sample consisted of blood. All receptors derive from a woman aged 25 to 39 in good health.

This clonotype was picked up a small number of times. This rearrangement joins TRBV27 to TRBJ2-5, with D perhaps matching TRBD1 (5 bases). CDR1 and CDR2 from the germline V gene are MNHEY and SMNVEV (reference sequence). This CDR3 spans 14 amino acids. The V end was cut by 0 bases, the J end by 5 bases, with 10 bases between. CDR3 protein: CASSLSWGRETQYF. The CDR3 DNA is TGTGCCAGCAGTTTATCATGGGGCCGCGAGACCCAGTACTTC.

This chain joins TRBV30 and TRBJ2-7; the D gene is possibly TRBD2 (5 bases). V lost 0 bases to trimming and J lost 2 bases, with 20 bases between them. The germline V gene has CDR1 GTSNPN and CDR2 SVGIG (reference sequence). CDR3 length: 17 amino acids. The DNA for the CDR3 is TGTGCCTGGAGTGTAAGGTCGATTCGAGGGAGAACCTACGAGCAGTACTTC. Translated, it gives CAWSVRSIRGRTYEQYF.

This sequence joins TRBV30 and TRBJ2-5; D remains unclear. V was shortened by 2 bases and J by 2 bases, with 9 bases between the two germline ends. CDR3 size: 13 residues. Germline values: CDR1 GTSNPN, CDR2 SVGIG (reference sequence). The CDR3 region is CAWSREYQETQYF. CDR3 DNA: TGTGCCTGGAGTCGTGAGTATCAAGAGACCCAGTACTTC.

On this clonotype: The junction does not match germline at one end; this may be a read error. The rearrangement links TRBV9 to TRBJ2-3; 9 nucleotides agree with TRBD1. From germline, CDR1 is SGDLS and CDR2 YYNGEE. CDR3 size: 14 residues. The CDR3 region has the DNA TGTGCCAGCAGCGTCACAGGGGGCACAGGTACGCAGTATTTT. This translates into CASSVTGGTGTQYF.

This clonotype appeared many times. This chain joins TRBV29-1 and TRBJ2-5, with D uncertain. There are 13 residues in the CDR3. Trimming cost V 6 bases and J 1 base, with 12 bases left between them. Germline V gives CDR1 SQVTM, CDR2 ANQGSEA. The CDR3 here is CSVKGQVQETQYF. The CDR3 DNA reads TGCAGCGTAAAAGGCCAGGTCCAAGAGACCCAGTACTTC. Together with reference TRBV29-1 and TRBJ2-5, the CDR3 gives the full variable domain: SAVISQKPSRDICQRGTSLTIQCQVDSQVTMMFWYRQQPGQSLTLIATANQGSEATYESGFVIDKFPISRPNLTFSTLTVSNMSPEDSSIYLCSVKGQVQETQYFGPGTRLLVL.

This clonotype showed up just a few times. V gene TRBV20-1 combines with J gene TRBJ2-5; possibly TRBD2 for D (5 bases). The CDR3 sequence is 14 residues long. The V gene lost 0 bases and the J gene lost 5 bases, with 13 bases spanning the gap. Germline CDR1 reads DFQATT; CDR2 reads SNEGSKA (reference sequence). CDR3: CSARDRQRRETQYF. DNA for the CDR3: TGCAGTGCTAGAGATAGGCAGCGGCGTGAGACCCAGTACTTC.

V gene TRBV2 combines with J gene TRBJ2-3, with a weak D call TRBD1 (6 bases). From germline, CDR1 is SNHLY and CDR2 FYNNEI. Trimming stripped 6 bases from V and 0 bases from J, with 10 bases between. The length of the CDR3 is 14 residues. CDR3 nucleotides: TGTGCCAGCAGCGGACAGAAGAGCACAGATACGCAGTATTTT. Protein product: CASSGQKSTDTQYF.

This clonotype was picked up many times. The J gene is TRBJ2-7, the V gene TRBV12-3 or TRBV12-4, with D possibly TRBD1 on 6 matching bases. Trimming left V 6 bases short and J 5 bases short, with 8 bases between. The CDR3 extends over 11 amino acids. CDR3 DNA sequence: TGTGCCAGCAGAAACAGGGACGAGCAGTACTTC. Translation: CASRNRDEQYF.

The table lists this clonotype with a few counts. This sequence joins TRBV5-1 and TRBJ2-1; D call uncertain. Germline assignment: CDR1 SGHRS and CDR2 YFSETQ. Deletions cut 0 bases from V and 0 bases from J, with 16 bases between. The CDR3 contains 18 residues. CDR3 DNA: TGCGCCAGCAGCTTGGTGCTTGCAATTCCTAGCTCCTACAATGAGCAGTTCTTC. This codes for CASSLVLAIPSSYNEQFF.

Only a few counts were recorded for this clonotype. At one of its ends the junction is not consistent with the germline gene, which may arise from a read error. J is TRBJ2-3 and V is TRBV9; 10 bases align to TRBD2. Per the germline V gene, CDR1 is SGDLS and CDR2 is YYNGEE. The CDR3 is 19 amino acids. CDR3 DNA: TGTGCCAGTAGCGCAGCCCCCAGTGGACTAGCGGTGGACACAGATACGCAGTATTTT. It specifies CASSAAPSGLAVDTDTQYF. Full variable domain (outside the CDR3, taken from reference TRBV9 and TRBJ2-3): DSGVTQTPKHLITATGQRVTLRCSPRSGDLSVYWYQQSLDQGLQFLIQYYNGEERAKGNILERFSAQQFPDLHSELNLSSLELGDSALYFCASSAAPSGLAVDTDTQYFGPGTRLTVL.

This clonotype was seen a handful of times. The V gene is TRBV27, the J gene TRBJ2-7, with TRBD2 matching 9 bases. The V and J ends lost 2 bases and 7 bases, in that order; junction bases with no gene match: 9. The CDR3 is 15 residues long. CDR1 is MNHEY, CDR2 SMNVEV, per germline (reference sequence). The CDR3 region is CASSLAGGPRKEQYF. As DNA, the CDR3 is TGTGCCAGCAGTTTAGCGGGAGGGCCCCGAAAAGAGCAGTACTTC.

The V and J genes are TRBV9 and TRBJ2-3, with a weak D call TRBD2 (5 bases). Trimming took off 0 bases at V and 5 bases at J, with 13 bases between the two ends. CDR1 and CDR2 (germline): SGDLS, YYNGEE. The CDR3 is 15 residues long. The CDR3 reads CASSVEGVSKDTQYF. The DNA for the CDR3 is TGTGCCAGCAGCGTAGAGGGAGTTTCCAAAGATACGCAGTATTTT.

The rearrangement uses TRBV20-1 and TRBJ2-5; TRBD1 matches 11 bases. V trimming: 0 bases; J trimming: 5 bases; junction bases outside the gene matches: 5. The germline V gene has CDR1 DFQATT and CDR2 SNEGSKA (reference sequence). This CDR3 is 15 amino acids long. CDR3 bases: TGCAGTGCTAGAGATTCGGACAGGGGGCGGGAGACCCAGTACTTC. Its protein is CSARDSDRGRETQYF.

The rearrangement joins TRBV5-5 to TRBJ1-5; 10 bases match TRBD1. Per the germline V gene, CDR1 is SGHKS and CDR2 is YYEKEE (reference sequence). CDR3 length: 15 amino acids. The trim removed 1 base at V and 9 bases at J, leaving 7 bases unmatched. DNA of the CDR3: TGTGCCAGCAGCTTGCGGACAGGGGGGGTTTGGCCCCAGCATTTT. This codes for CASSLRTGGVWPQHF. Complete variable domain (other parts from reference TRBV5-5 and TRBJ1-5): DAGVTQSPTHLIKTRGQQVTLRCSPISGHKSVSWYQQVLGQGPQFIFQYYEKEERGRGNFPDRFSARQFPNYSSELNVNALLLGDSALYLCASSLRTGGVWPQHFGDGTRLSIL.

This clonotype was detected a few times. This chain links TRBV6-2 or TRBV6-3 with TRBJ1-6, with D hard to call. This CDR3 region has 14 residues. Germline V gives CDR1 MNHEY, CDR2 SVGEGT. Trimming left V 2 bases short and J 4 bases short, with 6 bases between. The CDR3 sequence is CASSYTGYNSPLHF. CDR3 sequence (DNA): TGTGCCAGCAGTTACACGGGTTATAATTCACCCCTCCACTTT.

This clonotype was seen a few times. V gene TRBV12-3 or TRBV12-4 combines with J gene TRBJ1-3, with D hard to call. The length of the CDR3 is 14 residues. V lost 6 bases, J lost 1 base, and 10 bases lay in between. CDR3 DNA: TGTGCCAGCAGCCCGGTCGCTTCTGGAAACACCATATATTTT. Amino acid sequence: CASSPVASGNTIYF.